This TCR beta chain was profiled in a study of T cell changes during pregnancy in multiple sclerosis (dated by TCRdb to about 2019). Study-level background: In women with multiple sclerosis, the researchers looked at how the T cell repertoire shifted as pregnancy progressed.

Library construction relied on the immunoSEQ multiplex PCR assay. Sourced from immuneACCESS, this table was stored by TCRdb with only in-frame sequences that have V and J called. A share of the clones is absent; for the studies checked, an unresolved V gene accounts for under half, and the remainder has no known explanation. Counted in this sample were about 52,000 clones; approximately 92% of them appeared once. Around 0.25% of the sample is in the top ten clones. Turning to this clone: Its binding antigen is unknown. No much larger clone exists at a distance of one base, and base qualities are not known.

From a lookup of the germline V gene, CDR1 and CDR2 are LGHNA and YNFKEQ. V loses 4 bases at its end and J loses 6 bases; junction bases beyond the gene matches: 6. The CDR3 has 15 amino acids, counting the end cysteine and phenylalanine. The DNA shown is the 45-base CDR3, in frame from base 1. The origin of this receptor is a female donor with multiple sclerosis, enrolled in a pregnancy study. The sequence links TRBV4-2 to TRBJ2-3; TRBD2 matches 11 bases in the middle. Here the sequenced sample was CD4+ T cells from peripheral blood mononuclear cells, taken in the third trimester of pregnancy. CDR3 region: CASSLAGGQLDTQYF. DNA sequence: TGTGCCAGCAGCCTAGCGGGGGGGCAGCTTGATACGCAGTATTTT.